This T cell receptor beta chain originates from a study of blood T cell repertoires in COVID-19. Across the study: COVID-19 samples collected from the United States, Italy and Spain covered acute and convalescent phases. The cDNA or gDNA used as material had been derived from T cells, B-cell-depleted T cells, or PBMCs.

The data were produced by immunoSEQ multiplex PCR, yet TCRdb's version contains in-frame clones alone and is incomplete. The table lists approximately 140,000 clones, 84% of them singletons, with 3% to 3.5% in the top ten. The CDR3 length is 14 residues. The germline CDR1 and CDR2 sequences are SGHAT and FQDESV (reference sequence). J gave up 3 bases and V 4 bases, and 2 bases lay outside the gene matches. Source material: PBMCs or T cells enriched from blood (not recorded which). V and J are TRBV11-1 and TRBJ1-4, with TRBD1 matching over 7 bases. This receptor was identified in a woman in her forties or fifties with acute COVID-19. Here the CDR3 reads CASSSGTANEKLFF. The CDR3 coding sequence is TGTGCCAGCAGCTCCGGGACAGCTAATGAAAAACTGTTTTTT.